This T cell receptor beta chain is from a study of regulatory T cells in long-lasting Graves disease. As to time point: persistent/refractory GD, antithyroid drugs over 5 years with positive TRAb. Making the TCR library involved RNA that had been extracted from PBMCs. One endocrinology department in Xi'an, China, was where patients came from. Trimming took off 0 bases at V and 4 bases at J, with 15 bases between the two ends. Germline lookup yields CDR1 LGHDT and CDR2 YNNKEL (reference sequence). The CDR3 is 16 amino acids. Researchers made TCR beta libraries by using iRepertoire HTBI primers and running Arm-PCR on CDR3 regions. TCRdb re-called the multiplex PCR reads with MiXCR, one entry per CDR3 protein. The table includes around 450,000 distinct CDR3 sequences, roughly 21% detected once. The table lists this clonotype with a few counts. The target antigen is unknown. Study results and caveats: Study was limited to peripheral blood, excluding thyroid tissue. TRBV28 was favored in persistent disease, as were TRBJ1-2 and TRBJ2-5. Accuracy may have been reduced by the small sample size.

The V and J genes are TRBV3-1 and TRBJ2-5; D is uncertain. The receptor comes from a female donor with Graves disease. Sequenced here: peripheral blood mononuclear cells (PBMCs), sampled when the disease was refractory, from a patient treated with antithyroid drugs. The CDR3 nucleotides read TGTGCCAGCAGCCAAGATTTGACCACACGACTAGAGACCCAGTACTTC. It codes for CASSQDLTTRLETQYF.